These 20 T cell receptor beta chains were sequenced from one sample in a study of shared clonotypes between healthy human individuals. Positively selected for CCR7, the CD45RO-negative cells used as naive CD8 cells excluded terminally differentiated effector memory CD45RA+ cells. The assay was immunoSEQ multiplex PCR, and TCRdb's table has in-frame clones only and misses some. The data contain approximately 1.9 million clones, 90% to 95% of them singletons. Specimen: naive CD8+ T cells from PBMCs. The receptors derive from a man aged 18 to 30 in good health. Some clones in this sample may be carry-over from other donors' samples.

J is TRBJ1-2 and V is TRBV7-9; D is perhaps TRBD1 (5 bases). This CDR3 region has 14 residues. Germline lookup yields CDR1 SEHNR and CDR2 FQNEAQ (reference sequence). The V and J ends lost 6 bases and 3 bases respectively, with 14 bases between them. Written as DNA, the CDR3 is TGTGCCAGCAGAAAAATGACAGAAGACTATGGCTACACCTTC. This translates into CASRKMTEDYGYTF.

V gene TRBV4-3 combines with J gene TRBJ2-5; the D gene is possibly TRBD1 (6 bases). The V and J ends lost 0 bases and 4 bases respectively, with 12 bases between them. Germline V lookup: CDR1 LGHNA, CDR2 YSLEER. CDR3 size: 15 residues. Here the CDR3 reads CASSQDGEGGETQYF. Written as DNA, the CDR3 is TGCGCCAGCAGCCAAGACGGGGAAGGGGGAGAGACCCAGTACTTC.

This rearrangement joins TRBV20-1 to TRBJ1-2; possibly TRBD1 for D (5 bases). Trimming cost V 3 bases and J 12 bases, with 14 bases left between them. This CDR3 is 11 amino acids long. The germline CDR1 and CDR2 sequences are DFQATT and SNEGSKA (reference sequence). CDR3 nucleotides: TGCAGTGCTAGTGATGCGGGGCTGGACACCTTC. Translation gives CSASDAGLDTF.

This clone was found a few times. Other nucleotide sequences from this sample produce the same CDR3. This chain links TRBV30 with TRBJ1-1, with D unresolved. The CDR3 totals 14 residues. CDR1 is GTSNPN and CDR2 is SVGIG in the germline V gene (reference sequence). V was clipped by 0 bases and J by 1 base, with 9 bases between them. The chain's CDR3 is CAWSVLRSNTEAFF. The CDR3 nucleotides read TGTGCCTGGAGTGTATTACGCTCGAACACTGAAGCTTTCTTT.

V gene TRBV18 combines with J gene TRBJ2-7, with TRBD1 matching over 7 bases. The CDR3 covers 16 residues. V trimming: 3 bases; J trimming: 1 base; junction bases outside the gene matches: 9. CDR1 is KGHSH, CDR2 LQKENI, per germline. This CDR3 is CASSPIERTGSYEQYF. The CDR3 nucleotides read TGTGCCAGCTCACCTATCGAACGGACAGGATCCTACGAGCAGTACTTC.

This clone is a singleton in its sample. This rearrangement joins TRBV2 to TRBJ2-2; maybe TRBD2 (5 bases). Trimming removed 11 bases at V and 6 bases at J, with 16 bases between. Germline V lookup: CDR1 SNHLY, CDR2 FYNNEI. The CDR3 spans 13 residues. As DNA, the CDR3 is TGTGCCCTAATTGATTCCGGGGCCGGGGAGCTGTTTTTT. It specifies CALIDSGAGELFF.

The V and J genes are TRBV6-5 and TRBJ1-5; a possible D gene is TRBD1 (5 bases). The CDR3 is made up of 14 amino acids. Germline CDR1 MNHEY, CDR2 SVGAGI. V lost 4 bases and J 5 bases, leaving 12 bases between the germline ends. The CDR3 loop is CASSWGFGDQPQHF. The CDR3 DNA reads as TGTGCCAGCAGTTGGGGGTTTGGCGATCAGCCCCAGCATTTT.

The CDR3 DNA reads TGCGCCAGCAGCCAAGACGGAACGGTAACCTACAATGAGCAGTTCTTC. Translated: CASSQDGTVTYNEQFF. The V call is TRBV4-3, the J call TRBJ2-1; D is unclear. The V gene lost 0 bases and the J gene lost 2 bases, with 11 bases spanning the gap. CDR1 and CDR2 (germline): LGHNA, YSLEER. The CDR3 consists of 16 residues.

The chain employs TRBV2 and TRBJ2-5; TRBD2 aligns across 8 bases. Germline V gene data show CDR1 as SNHLY and CDR2 as FYNNEI. The CDR3 is made up of 16 amino acids. The V and J ends lost 6 bases and 2 bases, in that order; junction bases with no gene match: 11. The CDR3 DNA sequence: TGTGCCAGCAGCGGTGTAGGGACTAGGGTTCAAGAGACCCAGTACTTC. The encoded protein is CASSGVGTRVQETQYF.

V and J are TRBV5-5 and TRBJ1-1; the match to TRBD1 covers 7 bases. The CDR3 extends over 16 amino acids. The V gene's germline CDR1 is SGHKS and CDR2 YYEKEE (reference sequence). V trimming: 0 bases; J trimming: 0 bases; junction bases outside the gene matches: 5. DNA of the CDR3: TGTGCCAGCAGCTTGGGAATCAGGGGGATGAACACTGAAGCTTTCTTT. Residues: CASSLGIRGMNTEAFF. The full variable domain, its missing parts supplied by reference TRBV5-5 and TRBJ1-1, is DAGVTQSPTHLIKTRGQQVTLRCSPISGHKSVSWYQQVLGQGPQFIFQYYEKEERGRGNFPDRFSARQFPNYSSELNVNALLLGDSALYLCASSLGIRGMNTEAFFGQGTRLTVV.

The chain couples TRBV11-2 to TRBJ1-4; weak D call: TRBD1 (5 bases). The germline V gene encodes CDR1 SGHAT and CDR2 FQNNGV. The CDR3 has 15 residues. The V and J ends lost 5 bases and 0 bases respectively, with 10 bases between them. The CDR3 DNA is TGTGCCAGCAGCCCCTGGGGGGCAACTAATGAAAAACTGTTTTTT. Translation: CASSPWGATNEKLFF. Filled out from reference TRBV11-2 and TRBJ1-4, the complete variable domain reads EAGVAQSPRYKIIEKRQSVAFWCNPISGHATLYWYQQILGQGPKLLIQFQNNGVVDDSQLPKDRFSAERLKGVDSTLKIQPAKLEDSAVYLCASSPWGATNEKLFFGSGTQLSVL.

The V call is TRBV27, the J call TRBJ1-4; TRBD1 aligns across 7 bases. The V and J ends lost 0 bases and 7 bases, in that order; junction bases with no gene match: 8. The germline V gene has CDR1 MNHEY and CDR2 SMNVEV (reference sequence). CDR3 length equals 16 residues. Here the CDR3 reads CASSLSARQGGEKLFF. The CDR3 DNA reads as TGTGCCAGCAGTTTATCAGCTCGACAGGGCGGTGAAAAACTGTTTTTT.

In DNA, the CDR3 is TGCGCCAGCAGCTTGCGCTCCGGGACAGGGGCGTACCAAGAGACCCAGTACTTC. Protein sequence: CASSLRSGTGAYQETQYF. The rearrangement joins TRBV5-1 to TRBJ2-5; the match to TRBD1 covers 10 bases. This CDR3 has 18 residues. V shed 1 base and J 0 bases; nucleotides not matched to a gene: 9. Germline CDR1 is SGHRS and CDR2 is YFSETQ.

A note on this clone: Other DNA sequences in the sample encode the same CDR3. The chain recombines TRBV27 with TRBJ2-7; 8 bases are a match to TRBD1. Germline V CDR1 and CDR2: MNHEY, SMNVEV (reference sequence). J gave up 2 bases and V 6 bases, and 3 bases lay outside the gene matches. This CDR3 has 13 residues. The CDR3 loop reads CASSQGATYEQYF. CDR3 in DNA: TGTGCCAGCAGCCAGGGGGCAACCTACGAGCAGTACTTC.

The rearrangement uses TRBV5-6 and TRBJ1-1; D gene unclear. Per the germline V gene, CDR1 is SGHDT and CDR2 is YYEEEE. This CDR3 has 14 residues. The V end was cut by 2 bases, the J end by 1 base, with 9 bases between. DNA for the CDR3: TGTGCCAGCAGCTTATTTGGTGAGAACACTGAAGCTTTCTTT. Its translation is CASSLFGENTEAFF.

The chain combines TRBV6-1 with TRBJ2-7, with a possible D match to TRBD1 (6 bases). CDR1 MNHNS and CDR2 SASEGT come from the germline V gene. Trimming shortened V by 2 bases and J by 3 bases, and 11 bases separated the two germline ends. There are 14 residues in the CDR3. Here the CDR3 reads CASSERIQGYEQYF. The CDR3 coding sequence is TGTGCCAGCAGTGAAAGGATACAGGGCTACGAGCAGTACTTC.

The V and J genes are TRBV29-1 and TRBJ1-2; 10 positions agree with TRBD1. Germline CDR1 reads SQVTM; CDR2 reads ANQGSEA. The V and J ends lost 0 bases and 2 bases, in that order; junction bases with no gene match: 6. The CDR3 loop spans 16 amino acids. CDR3 region: CSVEDWGTGANYGYTF. The CDR3 region has the DNA TGCAGCGTTGAAGATTGGGGGACAGGGGCCAACTATGGCTACACCTTC. The variable domain in full, completed from reference TRBV29-1 and TRBJ1-2, reads SAVISQKPSRDICQRGTSLTIQCQVDSQVTMMFWYRQQPGQSLTLIATANQGSEATYESGFVIDKFPISRPNLTFSTLTVSNMSPEDSSIYLCSVEDWGTGANYGYTFGSGTRLTVV.

The rearrangement joins TRBV27 to TRBJ1-1; weak D call: TRBD1 (5 bases). The germline V gene has CDR1 MNHEY and CDR2 SMNVEV (reference sequence). Trimming left V 3 bases short and J 14 bases short, with 19 bases between. CDR3 length equals 13 residues. CDR3 DNA: TGTGCCAGCAGTTTCTCCCCCACAGGCTCGGGGTTCTTT. It codes for CASSFSPTGSGFF.

The chain combines TRBV29-1 with TRBJ2-7; 11 bases line up with TRBD2. Germline V gives CDR1 SQVTM, CDR2 ANQGSEA. V gave up 6 bases and J gave up 0 bases; unmatched junction bases: 13. The CDR3 has 17 amino acids. CDR3 residues: CSVVGGLAGGVSYEQYF. The CDR3 DNA follows: TGCAGCGTCGTGGGGGGTCTAGCGGGAGGAGTCTCCTACGAGCAGTACTTC.

This chain uses TRBV5-1 with TRBJ2-3; D unclear. The V end lost 7 bases, the J end lost 5 bases, and 26 bases lay between the germline ends. Per the germline V gene, CDR1 is SGHRS and CDR2 is YFSETQ. The CDR3 loop spans 17 amino acids. CDR3 nucleotides: TGCGCCAGCGCACCCACGAGAGTTGGCGCCCCGGGAGATACGCAGTATTTT. Translating it yields CASAPTRVGAPGDTQYF.